The 8 T cell receptor beta chains given below trace back to one sample, sequenced in a study of shared clonotypes between healthy human individuals (TCRdb year 2020). The library was generated by the immunoSEQ multiplex PCR assay. Entries here come from immuneACCESS through TCRdb and include only in-frame sequences with V and J called. Some clones fail to appear in such tables; in the studies checked, an unresolved V gene covers under half of the shortfall, and the cause of the remainder is unknown. This sample lists about 2.3 million clones; less than 95% were detected once. In total, the top ten clones hold 0.37% of the sample. Sequences were obtained from naive CD4+ T cells from PBMCs. In light of the paper, this sample's cell subset or site label describes: CD45RA+ positively selected. Receptors were obtained from a young man in good health. Some clones in this sample may be carry-over from other donors' samples.

DNA of the CDR3: TGTGCCAGCAGCTCACCGGGACAGGCCTACGAGCAGTACTTC. Translated: CASSSPGQAYEQYF. The rearrangement links TRBV5-4 to TRBJ2-7, with 8 bases lining up with TRBD1. V shed 3 bases and J 2 bases; nucleotides not matched to a gene: 4. The CDR3 is 14 amino acids. The germline V gene encodes CDR1 SGHNT and CDR2 YYREEE (reference sequence).

J is TRBJ1-4 and V is TRBV28; D gene unclear. From germline, CDR1 is MDHEN and CDR2 SYDVKM. The CDR3 loop spans 15 amino acids. With 4 bases removed from V and 7 bases from J, the gap between germline ends came to 16 bases. CDR3 loop: CASSSAGVLFEKLFF. For the CDR3, the DNA is TGTGCCAGCAGTTCGGCCGGGGTGTTATTTGAAAAACTGTTTTTT.

In its sample, this clone was seen once. This rearrangement joins TRBV2 to TRBJ2-3, with D possibly TRBD2 on 6 matching bases. The germline V and J ends were trimmed by 6 bases and 0 bases, with 16 bases remaining between them. This CDR3 is built from 16 residues. The germline V gene has CDR1 SNHLY and CDR2 FYNNEI. The CDR3 region has the DNA TGTGCCAGCAGGCCTCTAGCGTTTGCTAGCACAGATACGCAGTATTTT. Encoded protein: CASRPLAFASTDTQYF. The full variable domain, in which reference TRBV2 and TRBJ2-3 provide the parts outside the CDR3, is EPEVTQTPSHQVTQMGQEVILRCVPISNHLYFYWYRQILGQKVEFLVSFYNNEISEKSEIFDDQFSVERPDGSNFTLKIRSTKLEDSAMYFCASRPLAFASTDTQYFGPGTRLTVL.

The rearrangement links TRBV5-8 to TRBJ2-6; a weak D match, TRBD1 (5 bases). The germline V gene encodes CDR1 SGHTS and CDR2 YDEGEE. Trimming cost V 0 bases and J 0 bases, with 7 bases left between them. The CDR3 contains 16 residues. As DNA, the CDR3 is TGTGCCAGCAGCTTGGGACAGAGCTCTGGGGCCAACGTCCTGACTTTC. Protein product: CASSLGQSSGANVLTF.

On this clone: Sequence at one end of the junction differs from germline and may be a read error. The chain is built from TRBV18 and TRBJ1-1; perhaps TRBD1 as D (5 bases). Germline V gene sequence: CDR1 KGHSH, CDR2 LQKENI. This CDR3 contains 15 residues. CDR3 sequence: CASSPQAAGNTEAFF. CDR3 DNA sequence: TGTGCCAGCTCCCCACAGGCAGCGGGGAACACTGAAGCTTTCTTT.

With regard to this clone: This CDR3 is also generated by other DNA sequences in the sample. V usage is TRBV18 and J usage is TRBJ1-4; D might be TRBD1 (5 bases). Germline CDR1 and CDR2: KGHSH and LQKENI. This CDR3 contains 15 residues. V lost 0 bases and J lost 3, with 8 bases in between. DNA of the CDR3: TGTGCCAGCTCACCACCGGGGCAGTCTAATGAAAAACTGTTTTTT. Translation gives CASSPPGQSNEKLFF.

The CDR3 region has the DNA TGTGCCAGCAGTCGCTCGGACAGGGGCAATCAGCCCCAGCATTTT. This translates into CASSRSDRGNQPQHF. The J gene is TRBJ1-5, the V gene TRBV7-9; TRBD1 agrees at 8 bases. V lost 6 bases and J lost 2; bases outside the gene matches: 6. The germline V gene has CDR1 SEHNR and CDR2 FQNEAQ (reference sequence). The CDR3 is 15 residues long. Full variable domain (remainder filled in from reference TRBV7-9 and TRBJ1-5): DTGVSQNPRHKITKRGQNVTFRCDPISEHNRLYWYRQTLGQGPEFLTYFQNEAQLEKSRLLSDRFSAERPKGSFSTLEIQRTEQGDSAMYLCASSRSDRGNQPQHFGDGTRLSIL.

The chain carries TRBV28 and TRBJ1-4; 8 bases match TRBD1. The junction had 3 bases not matched to a gene; V was cut back by 8 bases and J by 7 bases. Germline lookup yields CDR1 MDHEN and CDR2 SYDVKM. CDR3 length equals 12 residues. The chain's CDR3 is CASSTGGEKLFF. The CDR3 region has the DNA TGTGCCAGCTCCACAGGGGGTGAAAAACTGTTTTTT.